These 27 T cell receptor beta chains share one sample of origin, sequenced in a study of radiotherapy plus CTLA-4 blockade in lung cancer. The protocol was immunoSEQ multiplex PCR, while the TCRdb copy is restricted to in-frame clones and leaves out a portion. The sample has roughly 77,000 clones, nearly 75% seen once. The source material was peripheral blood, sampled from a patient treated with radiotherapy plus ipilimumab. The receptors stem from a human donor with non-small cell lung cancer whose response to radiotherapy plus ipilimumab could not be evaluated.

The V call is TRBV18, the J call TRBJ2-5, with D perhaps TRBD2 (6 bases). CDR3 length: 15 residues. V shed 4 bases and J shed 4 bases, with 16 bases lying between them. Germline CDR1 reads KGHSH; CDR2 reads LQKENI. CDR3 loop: CASSRAGHEGETQYF. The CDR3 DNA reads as TGTGCCAGCTCACGAGCGGGTCATGAAGGAGAGACCCAGTACTTC. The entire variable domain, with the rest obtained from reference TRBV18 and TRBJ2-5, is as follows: NAGVMQNPRHLVRRRGQEARLRCSPMKGHSHVYWYRQLPEEGLKFMVYLQKENIIDESGMPKERFSAEFPKEGPSILRIQQVVRGDSAAYFCASSRAGHEGETQYFGPGTRLLVL.

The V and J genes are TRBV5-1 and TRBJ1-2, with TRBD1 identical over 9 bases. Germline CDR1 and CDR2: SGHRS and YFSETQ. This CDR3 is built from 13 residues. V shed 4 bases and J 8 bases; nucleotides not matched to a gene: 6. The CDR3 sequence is CASSPGQGVGYTF. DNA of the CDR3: TGCGCCAGCAGCCCGGGACAGGGAGTAGGCTACACCTTC.

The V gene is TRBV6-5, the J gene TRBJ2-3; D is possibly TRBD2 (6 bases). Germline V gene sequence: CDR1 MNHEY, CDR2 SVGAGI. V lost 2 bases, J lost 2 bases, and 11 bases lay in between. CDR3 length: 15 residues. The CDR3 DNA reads TGTGCCAGCAGTTACGGCGGGGAGAACACAGATACGCAGTATTTT. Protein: CASSYGGENTDTQYF.

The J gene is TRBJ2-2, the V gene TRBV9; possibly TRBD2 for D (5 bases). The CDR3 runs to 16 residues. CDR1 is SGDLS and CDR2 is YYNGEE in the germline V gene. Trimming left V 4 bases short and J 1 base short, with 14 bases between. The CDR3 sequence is CASSTGWRVNTGELFF. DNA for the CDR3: TGTGCCAGCAGCACCGGTTGGCGGGTGAACACCGGGGAGCTGTTTTTT.

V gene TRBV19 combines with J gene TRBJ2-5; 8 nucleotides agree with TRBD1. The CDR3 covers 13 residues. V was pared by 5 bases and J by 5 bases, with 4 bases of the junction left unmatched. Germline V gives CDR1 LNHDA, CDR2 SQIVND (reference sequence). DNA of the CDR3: TGTGCCAGTAGTTCACAGGGGGGCGAGACCCAGTACTTC. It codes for CASSSQGGETQYF. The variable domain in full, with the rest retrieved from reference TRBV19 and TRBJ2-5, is DGGITQSPKYLFRKEGQNVTLSCEQNLNHDAMYWYRQDPGQGLRLIYYSQIVNDFQKGDIAEGYSVSREKKESFPLTVTSAQKNPTAFYLCASSSQGGETQYFGPGTRLLVL.

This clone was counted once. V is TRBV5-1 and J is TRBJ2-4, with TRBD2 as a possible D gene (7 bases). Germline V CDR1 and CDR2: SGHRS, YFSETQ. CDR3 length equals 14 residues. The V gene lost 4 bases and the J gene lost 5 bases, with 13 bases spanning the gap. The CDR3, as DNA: TGCGCCAGCAGCAGGGGGGGGGTCCAAAACATTCAGTACTTC. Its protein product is CASSRGGVQNIQYF.

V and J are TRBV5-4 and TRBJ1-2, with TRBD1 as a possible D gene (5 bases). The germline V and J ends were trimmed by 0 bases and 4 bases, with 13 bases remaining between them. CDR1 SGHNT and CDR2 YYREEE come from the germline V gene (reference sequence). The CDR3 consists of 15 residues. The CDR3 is CASSLGGGMSYGYTF. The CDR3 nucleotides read TGTGCCAGCAGCTTGGGTGGGGGGATGAGCTATGGCTACACCTTC. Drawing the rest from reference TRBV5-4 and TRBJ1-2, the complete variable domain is ETGVTQSPTHLIKTRGQQVTLRCSSQSGHNTVSWYQQALGQGPQFIFQYYREEENGRGNFPPRFSGLQFPNYSSELNVNALELDDSALYLCASSLGGGMSYGYTFGSGTRLTVV.

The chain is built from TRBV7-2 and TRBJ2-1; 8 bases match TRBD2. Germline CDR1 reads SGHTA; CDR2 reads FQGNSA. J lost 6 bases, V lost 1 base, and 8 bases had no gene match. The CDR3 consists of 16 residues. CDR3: CASSLGSGLGSNEQFF. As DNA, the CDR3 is TGTGCCAGCAGCTTAGGTTCGGGACTAGGAAGCAATGAGCAGTTCTTC.

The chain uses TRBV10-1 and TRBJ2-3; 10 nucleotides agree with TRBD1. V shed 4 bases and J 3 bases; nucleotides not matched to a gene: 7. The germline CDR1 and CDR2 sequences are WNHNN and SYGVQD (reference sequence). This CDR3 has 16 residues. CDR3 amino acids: CASSAVAGQGTDTQYF. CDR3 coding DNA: TGCGCCAGCAGTGCAGTAGCGGGACAGGGGACAGATACGCAGTATTTT.

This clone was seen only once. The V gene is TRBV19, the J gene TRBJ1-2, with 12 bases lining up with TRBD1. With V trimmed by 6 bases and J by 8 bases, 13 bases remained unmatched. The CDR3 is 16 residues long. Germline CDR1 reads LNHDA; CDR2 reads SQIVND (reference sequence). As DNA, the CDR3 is TGTGCCAGTAGCATTTTTCTCCGGGACAGGGGGCTCGGCTACACCTTC. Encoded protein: CASSIFLRDRGLGYTF. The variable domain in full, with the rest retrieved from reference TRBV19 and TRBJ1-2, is DGGITQSPKYLFRKEGQNVTLSCEQNLNHDAMYWYRQDPGQGLRLIYYSQIVNDFQKGDIAEGYSVSREKKESFPLTVTSAQKNPTAFYLCASSIFLRDRGLGYTFGSGTRLTVV.

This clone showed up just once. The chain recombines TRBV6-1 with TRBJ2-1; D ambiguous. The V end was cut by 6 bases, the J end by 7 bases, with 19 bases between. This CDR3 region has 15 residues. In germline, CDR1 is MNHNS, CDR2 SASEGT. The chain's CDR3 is CASRGASVPLNEQFF. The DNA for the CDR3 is TGTGCCAGCAGAGGTGCGAGCGTACCATTAAATGAGCAGTTCTTC.

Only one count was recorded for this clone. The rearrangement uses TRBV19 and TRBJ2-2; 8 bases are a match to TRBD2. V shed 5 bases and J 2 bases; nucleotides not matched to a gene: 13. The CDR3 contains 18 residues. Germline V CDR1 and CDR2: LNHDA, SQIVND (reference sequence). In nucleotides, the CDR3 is TGTGCCAGTAGTCCCCAAGCGGGAGTTGCCTTAAACACCGGGGAGCTGTTTTTT. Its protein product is CASSPQAGVALNTGELFF. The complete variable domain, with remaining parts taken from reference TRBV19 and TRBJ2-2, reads DGGITQSPKYLFRKEGQNVTLSCEQNLNHDAMYWYRQDPGQGLRLIYYSQIVNDFQKGDIAEGYSVSREKKESFPLTVTSAQKNPTAFYLCASSPQAGVALNTGELFFGEGSRLTVL.

DNA for the CDR3: TGTGCCAGCAGTTTATCCGCGACAGGGCGTCAGCCCCAGCATTTT. Translating gives CASSLSATGRQPQHF. This chain connects TRBV27 to TRBJ1-5; 7 nucleotides line up with TRBD1. Trimming at V came to 0 bases and at J to 6 bases, leaving 5 bases not matched to a gene. The CDR3 is 15 residues long. CDR1 is MNHEY, CDR2 SMNVEV, per germline (reference sequence).

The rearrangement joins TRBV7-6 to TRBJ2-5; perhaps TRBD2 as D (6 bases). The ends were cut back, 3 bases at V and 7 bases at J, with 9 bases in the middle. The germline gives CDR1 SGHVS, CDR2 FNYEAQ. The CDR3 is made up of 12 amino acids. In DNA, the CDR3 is TGTGCCAGCAGCTTCGGGGGTGGGACCCAGTACTTC. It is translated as CASSFGGGTQYF.

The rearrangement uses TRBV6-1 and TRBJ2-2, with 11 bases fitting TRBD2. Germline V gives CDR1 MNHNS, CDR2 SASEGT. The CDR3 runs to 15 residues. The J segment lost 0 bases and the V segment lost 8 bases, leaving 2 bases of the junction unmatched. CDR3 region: CASGLAGANTGELFF. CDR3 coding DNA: TGTGCCAGCGGACTAGCGGGTGCGAACACCGGGGAGCTGTTTTTT.

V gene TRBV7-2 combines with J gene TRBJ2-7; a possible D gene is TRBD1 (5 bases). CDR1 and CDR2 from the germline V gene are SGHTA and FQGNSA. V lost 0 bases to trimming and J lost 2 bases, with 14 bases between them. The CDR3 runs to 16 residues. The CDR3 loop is CASSLAGPGQAYEQYF. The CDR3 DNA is TGTGCCAGCAGCTTAGCGGGGCCAGGGCAAGCCTACGAGCAGTACTTC.

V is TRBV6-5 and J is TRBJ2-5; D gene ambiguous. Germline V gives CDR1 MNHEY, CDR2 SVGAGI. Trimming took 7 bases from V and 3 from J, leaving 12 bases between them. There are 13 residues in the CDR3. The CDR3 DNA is TGTGCCAGCAAAATTGCAGGAAAAGAGACCCAGTACTTC. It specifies CASKIAGKETQYF.

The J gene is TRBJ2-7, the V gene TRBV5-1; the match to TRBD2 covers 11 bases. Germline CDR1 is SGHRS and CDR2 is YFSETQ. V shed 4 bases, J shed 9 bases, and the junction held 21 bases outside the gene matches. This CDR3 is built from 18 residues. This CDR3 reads CASSDQPGLAAATSGQYF. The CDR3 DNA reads TGCGCCAGCAGCGACCAGCCGGGACTAGCGGCTGCCACTTCTGGGCAGTACTTC. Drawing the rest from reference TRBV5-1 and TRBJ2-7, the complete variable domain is KAGVTQTPRYLIKTRGQQVTLSCSPISGHRSVSWYQQTPGQGLQFLFEYFSETQRNKGNFPGRFSGRQFSNSRSEMNVSTLELGDSALYLCASSDQPGLAAATSGQYFGPGTRLTVT.

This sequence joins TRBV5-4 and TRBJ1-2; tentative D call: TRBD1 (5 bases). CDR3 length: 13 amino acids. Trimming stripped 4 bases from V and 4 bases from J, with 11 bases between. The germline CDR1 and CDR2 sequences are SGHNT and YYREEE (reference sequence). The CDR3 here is CASSQDRGYGYTF. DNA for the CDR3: TGTGCCAGCAGCCAAGATAGGGGCTATGGCTACACCTTC.

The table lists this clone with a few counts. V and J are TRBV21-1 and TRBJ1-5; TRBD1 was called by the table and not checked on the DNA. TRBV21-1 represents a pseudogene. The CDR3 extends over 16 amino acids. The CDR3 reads CASSKGTGQTNQPQHF. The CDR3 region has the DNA TGTGCCAGCAGCAAAGGCACGGGACAAACCAATCAGCCCCAGCATTTT.

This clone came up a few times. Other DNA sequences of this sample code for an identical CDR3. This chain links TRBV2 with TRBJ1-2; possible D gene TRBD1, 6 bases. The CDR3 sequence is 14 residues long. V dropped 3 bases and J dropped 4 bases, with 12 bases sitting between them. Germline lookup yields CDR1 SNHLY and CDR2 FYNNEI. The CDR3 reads CASSDQGLGYGYTF. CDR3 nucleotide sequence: TGTGCCAGCAGTGATCAGGGGCTCGGCTATGGCTACACCTTC.

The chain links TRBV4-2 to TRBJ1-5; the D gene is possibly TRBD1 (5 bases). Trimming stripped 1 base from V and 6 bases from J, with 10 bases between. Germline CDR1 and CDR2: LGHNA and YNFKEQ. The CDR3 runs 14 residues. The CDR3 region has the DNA TGTGCCAGCAGCCAAGCAGGGCAGGGTCAGCCCCAGCATTTT. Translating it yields CASSQAGQGQPQHF.

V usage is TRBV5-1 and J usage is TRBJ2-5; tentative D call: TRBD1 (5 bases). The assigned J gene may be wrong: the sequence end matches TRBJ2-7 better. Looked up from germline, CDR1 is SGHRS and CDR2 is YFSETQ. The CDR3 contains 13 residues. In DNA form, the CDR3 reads TGCGCCAGCAGCTTGGGACAGCAGTACGAGCAGTACTTC. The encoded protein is CASSLGQQYEQYF.

In nucleotides, the CDR3 is TGCGCCAGCAGCTCCCCGGGGGGGGGACTGTTCTTC. Translating it yields CASSSPGGGLFF. The V gene is TRBV5-1, the J gene TRBJ2-1; 8 bases agree with TRBD2. The CDR3 loop spans 12 amino acids. Germline V gene sequence: CDR1 SGHRS, CDR2 YFSETQ. Unmatched junction bases numbered 8, after V lost 3 bases and J lost 15 bases. Supplemented by reference TRBV5-1 and TRBJ2-1, the full variable domain reads KAGVTQTPRYLIKTRGQQVTLSCSPISGHRSVSWYQQTPGQGLQFLFEYFSETQRNKGNFPGRFSGRQFSNSRSEMNVSTLELGDSALYLCASSSPGGGLFFGPGTRLTVL.

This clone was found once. This chain's CDR3 is CASSRSGGAYNEQFF. The CDR3 DNA reads as TGTGCCAGCAGCCGTAGCGGGGGGGCCTACAATGAGCAGTTCTTC. The chain couples TRBV7-2 to TRBJ2-1; 11 nucleotides agree with TRBD2. The V segment lost 5 bases and the J segment 2 bases; nucleotides outside the gene matches: 2. The CDR3 runs to 15 residues. Germline CDR1 and CDR2: SGHTA and FQGNSA.

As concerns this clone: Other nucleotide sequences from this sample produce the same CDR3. The CDR3 region is CASSAGTGGIYEQYF. Here the CDR3 DNA reads TGTGCCAGCAGTGCAGGGACAGGGGGCATCTACGAGCAGTACTTC. The chain employs TRBV28 and TRBJ2-7; 12 bases agree with TRBD1. Germline loops: CDR1 MDHEN, CDR2 SYDVKM. The CDR3 consists of 15 residues. Trimming at V came to 5 bases and at J to 3 bases, leaving 5 bases not matched to a gene.

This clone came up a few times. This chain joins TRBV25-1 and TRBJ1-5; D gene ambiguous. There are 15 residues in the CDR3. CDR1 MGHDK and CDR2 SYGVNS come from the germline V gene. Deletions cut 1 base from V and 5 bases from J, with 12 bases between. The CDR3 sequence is CASSEWTWKDQPQHF. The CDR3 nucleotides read TGTGCCAGCAGTGAATGGACTTGGAAGGATCAGCCCCAGCATTTT.